Listed below are T cell receptor beta chains from one sample, sequenced in a study of blood T cell repertoires in COVID-19. Data came from immunoSEQ multiplex PCR; TCRdb stores just in-frame clones and leaves some out. The sample includes about 400,000 clones, approximately 86% of them seen just once. Sequenced input: PBMCs or T cells enriched from blood (not recorded which). Receptors were obtained from a woman between 35 and 50 years old with acute COVID-19. CDR3s include the opening cysteine and the closing phenylalanine or tryptophan. D genes are given only for firm matches. The size entry is marked missing in some rows and otherwise reads once, few, many or a size class.

TRBD1,TRBJ2-5,-,TRBV4-2,CASSQDRGQETQYF,TGTGCCAGCAGCCAGGACAGGGGTCAAGAGACCCAGTACTTC
-,TRBJ1-5,-,TRBV6-5,CATKNRWGQDQPQHF,TGTGCCACCAAAAACCGGTGGGGGCAGGATCAGCCCCAGCATTTT
TRBD1,TRBJ1-2,-,TRBV5-6,CASRRTGGLGYTF,TGTGCCAGCAGACGAACAGGGGGCTTAGGCTACACCTTC
-,TRBJ1-1,once,TRBV11-2,CASRSRGGQDTEAFF,TGTGCCAGCAGATCTCGGGGGGGGCAGGACACTGAAGCTTTCTTT
TRBD1,TRBJ1-5,-,TRBV2,CASSEARGQGEPQHF,TGTGCCAGCAGTGAAGCGCGGGGACAGGGAGAGCCCCAGCATTTT
-,TRBJ1-6,-,TRBV12-3/TRBV12-4,CASSLDSSPLHF,TGTGCCAGCAGTTTAGACTCTTCACCCCTCCACTTT
-,TRBJ1-1,-,TRBV11-2,CASSLDLTVPEAFF,TGTGCCAGCAGCTTAGATCTAACGGTCCCTGAAGCTTTCTTT
-,TRBJ1-6,-,TRBV11-2,CASSLQVNNSPLHF,TGTGCCAGCAGCTTACAGGTTAATAATTCACCCCTCCACTTT
-,TRBJ1-1,-,TRBV5-1,CASSLGAGVNTEAFF,TGCGCCAGCAGCTTGGGGGCGGGGGTGAACACTGAAGCTTTCTTT
-,TRBJ1-5,-,TRBV21-1,CASSKVPLVGHHQPQHF,TGTGCCAGCAGCAAAGTCCCTTTGGTGGGGCACCACCAGCCCCAGCATTTT
TRBD2,TRBJ2-5,few,TRBV5-1,CASSWTGLSQETQYF,TGCGCCAGCAGTTGGACGGGACTATCTCAAGAGACCCAGTACTTC
TRBD1,TRBJ1-1,few,TRBV4-2,CASSRPTGMNTEAFF,TGTGCCAGCAGCCGCCCGACAGGGATGAACACTGAAGCTTTCTTT
TRBD1,TRBJ2-7,-,TRBV6-5,CASSSADRNYEQYF,TGTGCCAGCAGTTCCGCGGACAGGAACTACGAGCAGTACTTC
-,TRBJ1-2,-,TRBV14,CASSHTDGGYTF,TGTGCCAGCAGCCATACAGATGGGGGCTACACCTTC
TRBD1,TRBJ1-6,-,TRBV6-5,CASSSTGTGMSSPLHF,TGTGCCAGCAGTTCGACCGGGACAGGGATGAGTTCACCCCTCCACTTT
-,TRBJ2-1,-,TRBV27,CASSFVHSNEQFF,TGTGCCAGCAGTTTTGTACATTCGAATGAGCAGTTCTTC
TRBD1,TRBJ2-7,-,TRBV5-5,CASSPVDRSWEQYF,TGTGCCAGCAGCCCCGTGGACAGGTCCTGGGAGCAGTACTTC
TRBD1,TRBJ2-7,-,TRBV5-8,CASSPRTGNYEQYF,TGTGCCAGCAGCCCCCGGACAGGGAACTACGAGCAGTACTTC
-,TRBJ1-1,-,TRBV12-5,CASGFIRGTEAFF,TGTGCTAGTGGTTTTATCAGGGGAACTGAAGCTTTCTTT
TRBD2,TRBJ2-1,-,TRBV29-1,CSVGPSGLNEQFF,TGCAGCGTTGGGCCTAGCGGACTGAATGAGCAGTTCTTC
-,TRBJ1-5,-,TRBV19,CASRRDSNQPQHF,TGTGCCAGTAGGAGAGATAGCAATCAGCCCCAGCATTTT
TRBD2,TRBJ2-1,few,TRBV19,CASSTQRGDNEQFF,TGTGCCAGTAGTACCCAGCGGGGGGACAATGAGCAGTTCTTC
TRBD1,TRBJ2-1,-,TRBV2,CASQPTGSGNNEQFF,TGTGCCAGCCAACCGACAGGGAGTGGTAACAATGAGCAGTTCTTC
-,TRBJ1-5,-,TRBV27,CASSLTGYSNQPQHF,TGTGCCAGCAGTCTGACAGGTTATAGCAATCAGCCCCAGCATTTT
TRBD1,TRBJ1-2,-,TRBV6-1,CASSEGARQGYGYTF,TGTGCCAGCAGTGAAGGGGCTAGACAGGGCTATGGCTACACCTTC
-,TRBJ1-1,-,TRBV2,CASSTQKNTEAFF,TGTGCCAGCAGTACACAAAAAAACACTGAAGCTTTCTTT
TRBD1,TRBJ1-1,-,TRBV2,CASSRQGETEAFF,TGTGCCAGCAGTCGTCAGGGGGAAACTGAAGCTTTCTTT
-,TRBJ2-7,many,TRBV6-5,CASSSVPLWAPYEQYF,TGTGCCAGCAGTTCCGTTCCTCTCTGGGCTCCCTACGAGCAGTACTTC
TRBD2,TRBJ2-5,-,TRBV7-9,CASSLRGEEWETQYF,TGTGCCAGCAGCCTTCGGGGGGAAGAATGGGAGACCCAGTACTTC
TRBD2,TRBJ2-2,-,TRBV5-6,CASSPSGGAPGELFF,TGTGCCAGCAGCCCTAGCGGGGGGGCCCCCGGGGAGCTGTTTTTT
-,TRBJ1-5,-,TRBV3-1/TRBV3-2,CASSQDTGTNQPQHF,TGTGCCAGCAGCCAGGATACAGGGACAAATCAGCCCCAGCATTTT
-,TRBJ1-5,-,TRBV30,CAGRGPGVGQPQHF,TGTGCAGGACGAGGGCCAGGGGTGGGTCAGCCCCAGCATTTT
-,TRBJ2-5,-,TRBV19,CASSVRGFRETQYF,TGTGCCAGTAGTGTGAGGGGGTTTAGAGAGACCCAGTACTTC
-,TRBJ1-5,-,TRBV20-1,CSASSGQVRQPQHF,TGCAGTGCTAGTTCAGGGCAAGTAAGACAGCCCCAGCATTTT
-,TRBJ1-2,-,TRBV27,CASSPYGDINYGYTF,TGTGCCAGCAGTCCTTATGGGGACATAAACTATGGCTACACCTTC
-,TRBJ2-7,-,TRBV2,CASRGLSPYEQYF,TGTGCCAGCAGGGGCTTGAGCCCCTACGAGCAGTACTTC
TRBD2,TRBJ2-5,-,TRBV5-1,CASSASGGPVTQYF,TGCGCCAGCAGCGCTAGCGGGGGGCCCGTAACCCAGTACTTC
-,TRBJ2-5,-,TRBV5-1,CASSGQGRVETQYF,TGCGCCAGCAGCGGGCAGGGGCGTGTGGAGACCCAGTACTTC
-,TRBJ1-1,-,TRBV4-2,CASSPPMGLGTEAFF,TGTGCCAGCAGCCCTCCTATGGGGCTGGGGACTGAAGCTTTCTTT
TRBD1,TRBJ2-7,-,TRBV3-1/TRBV3-2,CASSQEGNRGHEQYF,TGTGCCAGCAGCCAAGAGGGGAACAGGGGCCACGAGCAGTACTTC
-,TRBJ1-4,-,TRBV2,CASSQTGQLLFF,TGTGCCAGCAGTCAGACAGGTCAATTACTGTTTTTT
TRBD2,TRBJ2-3,-,TRBV27,CASSLRGVETDTQYF,TGTGCCAGCAGTTTGCGGGGGGTTGAGACAGATACGCAGTATTTT
-,TRBJ2-1,-,TRBV6-6,CASKGDSYNEQFF,TGTGCCAGCAAGGGAGACTCCTACAATGAGCAGTTCTTC
TRBD2,TRBJ2-1,few,TRBV9,CASSTKRLAERGGEQFF,TGTGCCAGCAGCACCAAGAGACTAGCGGAAAGGGGGGGTGAGCAGTTCTTC
TRBD1,TRBJ1-2,-,TRBV2,CASSARTGNYGYTF,TGTGCCAGCAGTGCCCGGACAGGGAACTATGGCTACACCTTC